These 19 T cell receptor beta chains were all obtained from the same sample, sequenced in a study of T cell responses to AZD1222 COVID-19 vaccine. Sequencing used immunoSEQ multiplex PCR; TCRdb keeps in-frame clones, though not all of them. The sample carries 250,000 to 300,000 clones, around 92% recorded once. Specimen: peripheral blood, collected 28 days after the second AZD1222 dose. Receptors originate from an adult who received the AZD1222 COVID-19 vaccine.

The gene calls are TRBV2 and TRBJ1-2, with TRBD1 as a possible D gene (6 bases). The CDR3 contains 11 residues. Deletions cut 7 bases from V and 6 bases from J, with 9 bases between. Germline CDR1 and CDR2: SNHLY and FYNNEI. The CDR3 protein is CASTYRDGYTF. For the CDR3, the DNA is TGTGCCAGCACTTACAGGGATGGCTACACCTTC.

The chain carries TRBV3-1 (or the pseudogene TRBV3-2) and TRBJ1-5; TRBD1 aligns across 9 bases. J gave up 6 bases and V 0 bases, and 6 bases lay outside the gene matches. Germline V lookup: CDR1 LGHDT, CDR2 YNNKEL (reference sequence). The CDR3 has 16 amino acids. The chain's CDR3 is CASSQDGGQGGQPQHF. The CDR3 DNA reads as TGTGCCAGCAGCCAAGATGGGGGACAGGGTGGTCAGCCCCAGCATTTT.

This clone came up a few times. The CDR3 loop is CASSYRGTGDNEQFF. The CDR3 DNA follows: TGTGCCAGCAGCTACCGGGGGACAGGGGACAATGAGCAGTTCTTC. The chain employs TRBV7-9 and TRBJ2-1; TRBD1 aligns across 10 bases. Germline V gene lookup returns CDR1 SEHNR and CDR2 FQNEAQ (reference sequence). The CDR3 spans 15 residues. V trimming: 4 bases; J trimming: 5 bases; junction bases outside the gene matches: 5.

This clone was detected once. J is TRBJ1-2 and V is TRBV9, with D uncertain. From germline, CDR1 is SGDLS and CDR2 YYNGEE. This CDR3 is 15 amino acids long. Trimming stripped 0 bases from V and 8 bases from J, with 17 bases between. The CDR3 nucleotides read TGTGCCAGCAGCGTAGCCAGTGGGTTGGCGGGCGGCTACACCTTC. Translated, it gives CASSVASGLAGGYTF.

This chain links TRBV9 with TRBJ1-1, with a possible D match to TRBD1 (5 bases). Germline V gene sequence: CDR1 SGDLS, CDR2 YYNGEE. Deletions cut 3 bases from V and 3 bases from J, with 15 bases between. The CDR3 spans 15 residues. CDR3 DNA: TGTGCCAGCAGCGACGCTCAGGGAGGAGACACTGAAGCTTTCTTT. Protein sequence: CASSDAQGGDTEAFF.

The chain uses TRBV28 and TRBJ2-2, with TRBD2 as a possible D gene (6 bases). The CDR3 extends over 16 amino acids. The germline gives CDR1 MDHEN, CDR2 SYDVKM. V was pared by 8 bases and J by 0 bases, with 16 bases between. DNA of the CDR3: TGTGCCAGCTCTTTTATTGGGGGGTCGAACACCGGGGAGCTGTTTTTT. It encodes CASSFIGGSNTGELFF.

The chain joins TRBV4-1 to TRBJ2-3; D is undetermined. CDR1 and CDR2 (germline): MGHRA, YSYEKL. Trimming cost V 4 bases and J 2 bases, with 7 bases left between them. This CDR3 contains 13 residues. The CDR3 spells CASSLTFTDTQYF. CDR3 sequence (DNA): TGCGCCAGCAGCCTCACCTTCACAGATACGCAGTATTTT.

This clone was counted once. The V and J genes are TRBV6-1 and TRBJ2-7; D unresolved. With 0 bases removed from V and 1 base from J, the gap between germline ends came to 7 bases. The germline V gene has CDR1 MNHNS and CDR2 SASEGT. This CDR3 region has 14 residues. CDR3 protein: CASSEARRSYEQYF. The CDR3 nucleotides read TGTGCCAGCAGTGAAGCGCGTCGGTCCTACGAGCAGTACTTC.

This rearrangement joins TRBV7-3 to TRBJ1-1; D uncertain. Trimming stripped 2 bases from V and 6 bases from J, with 10 bases between. Looked up from germline, CDR1 is SGHTA and CDR2 is FQGTGA. This CDR3 region has 13 residues. Here the CDR3 DNA reads TGTGCCAGCAGCTTATGGGGTGACGCTGAAGCTTTCTTT. Translating it yields CASSLWGDAEAFF.

This clone occurred a few times. V is TRBV7-9 and J is TRBJ1-3, with TRBD1 matching 7 bases. Trimming cost V 5 bases and J 4 bases; bases outside gene matches: 8. Looked up from germline, CDR1 is SEHNR and CDR2 is FQNEAQ (reference sequence). This CDR3 has 15 amino acids. This chain's CDR3 is CASSPLRGRGNTIYF. CDR3 bases: TGTGCCAGCAGCCCTCTCAGGGGGAGAGGAAACACCATATATTTT.

The V call is TRBV6-5, the J call TRBJ2-5; D is uncertain. The ends were cut back, 5 bases at V and 2 bases at J, with 6 bases in the middle. Germline assignment: CDR1 MNHEY and CDR2 SVGAGI. The CDR3 length is 12 residues. CDR3 in DNA: TGTGCCAGCAGTCAGAAACAAGAGACCCAGTACTTC. This translates into CASSQKQETQYF.

The rearrangement joins TRBV18 to TRBJ1-4; TRBD1 matches at 9 bases. After removal of 4 bases from V and 6 bases from J, the junction contained 3 bases not matched to a gene. CDR1 and CDR2 (germline): KGHSH, LQKENI. The CDR3 length is 14 residues. CDR3 nucleotide sequence: TGTGCCAGCTCACTGACAGGGGGTGATGAAAAACTGTTTTTT. It translates to CASSLTGGDEKLFF.

V and J are TRBV6-6 and TRBJ1-4; D call uncertain. Germline loops: CDR1 MNHNY, CDR2 SVGAGI (reference sequence). The CDR3 runs 11 residues. Trimming took off 6 bases at V and 8 bases at J, with 7 bases between the two ends. CDR3 nucleotide sequence: TGTGCCAGCAGCGGACCGGAAAAACTGTTTTTT. This translates into CASSGPEKLFF.

The chain carries TRBV19 and TRBJ1-1, with 8 bases lining up with TRBD1. There are 14 residues in the CDR3. The junction had 11 bases not matched to a gene; V was cut back by 9 bases and J by 5 bases. Germline loops: CDR1 LNHDA, CDR2 SQIVND (reference sequence). The CDR3 reads CASYRTGSVTEAFF. CDR3 DNA: TGTGCCAGCTATAGGACAGGGTCAGTAACTGAAGCTTTCTTT.

CDR3 nucleotide sequence: TGCGCCAGCAGCCAAGTTGGCAATCAGCCCCAGCATTTT. The encoded protein is CASSQVGNQPQHF. This sequence joins TRBV4-1 and TRBJ1-5; D call uncertain. The ends were cut back, 1 base at V and 2 bases at J, with 3 bases in the middle. The CDR3 is 13 amino acids. Germline V lookup: CDR1 MGHRA, CDR2 YSYEKL.

The gene calls are TRBV12-3 or TRBV12-4 and TRBJ2-4; 9 nucleotides line up with TRBD1. Germline trimming cut 3 bases from V and 9 bases from J; bases unmatched to any gene: 3. This CDR3 region has 13 residues. The CDR3 region has the DNA TGTGCCAGCAGTTTCCAGGACAGGGGCATTCAGTACTTC. This translates into CASSFQDRGIQYF.

The V call is TRBV6-4, the J call TRBJ1-2, with TRBD1 matching 7 bases. The CDR3 spans 13 residues. Germline CDR1 is MRHNA and CDR2 is SNTAGT. With V trimmed by 4 bases and J by 4 bases, 3 bases remained unmatched. The CDR3 is CASSATGFYGYTF. As DNA, the CDR3 is TGTGCCAGCAGTGCGACAGGGTTCTATGGCTACACCTTC.

The chain has TRBV4-3 and TRBJ2-7; 15 nucleotides agree with TRBD2. CDR3 length: 16 amino acids. Germline values: CDR1 LGHNA, CDR2 YSLEER. V shed 0 bases and J 6 bases; nucleotides not matched to a gene: 3. The CDR3 reads CASSQEGTSGRSEQYF. The CDR3 DNA reads TGCGCCAGCAGCCAAGAAGGGACTAGCGGGAGGAGCGAGCAGTACTTC.

The chain is built from TRBV19 and TRBJ2-1; D may correspond to TRBD1 or TRBD2 (5 bases each). V was trimmed by 4 bases and J by 8 bases, leaving 15 bases between them. The CDR3 length is 14 residues. The germline V gene has CDR1 LNHDA and CDR2 SQIVND (reference sequence). CDR3 in DNA: TGTGCCAGTAGTAGAAGGGACCCCGGGGATGAGCAGTTCTTC. Translation: CASSRRDPGDEQFF. The whole variable domain, filled in from reference TRBV19 and TRBJ2-1, reads DGGITQSPKYLFRKEGQNVTLSCEQNLNHDAMYWYRQDPGQGLRLIYYSQIVNDFQKGDIAEGYSVSREKKESFPLTVTSAQKNPTAFYLCASSRRDPGDEQFFGPGTRLTVL.